This T cell receptor (beta chain) emerged from a study of blood T cell repertoires in COVID-19. For the study at large: Italy, Spain and the United States were the sources of the convalescent and acute COVID-19 samples. In each case, the material was cDNA or gDNA derived from T cells, B-cell-depleted T cells, or PBMCs.

Deletions cut 3 bases from V and 5 bases from J, with 10 bases between. Per the germline V gene, CDR1 is MGHRA and CDR2 is YSYEKL. The CDR3 has 13 residues. This clone has only a few counts. Per the study methods: Estimated nucleated cell counts came from reference gene primer amplification. TCRdb's table, derived via immunoSEQ multiplex PCR, lists solely in-frame clones and lacks some. The DNA was the basis for D and trimming; V, J and clone size are from that table. The sample lists about 58,000 clones; over 70% were seen once. The material sequenced was peripheral blood. This sequence originates from a human donor in a cohort sampled during active COVID-19. The chain has TRBV4-1 and TRBJ1-1; D call uncertain. CDR3 sequence reads: CASSHAGRTEAFF. CDR3 nucleotides: TGCGCCAGCAGCCATGCGGGGAGGACTGAAGCTTTCTTT.